What follows are 20 T cell receptor beta chains derived from one specimen sequenced in a study of CD8 T cells in ankylosing spondylitis. TCRdb fed the 5' RACE reads into MiXCR, producing one record per CDR3 protein. The data show about 42,000 distinct CDR3 sequences, with around 2.9% seen just once and over 4% held by the top ten. The specimen was blood, either unsorted or a sorted T cell fraction (not recorded which). All receptors come from a male donor with ankylosing spondylitis or in good health (not recorded which).

This clonotype came up many times. The gene calls are TRBV9 and TRBJ2-5, with D unresolved. Germline lookup yields CDR1 SGDLS and CDR2 YYNGEE. V was pared by 0 bases and J by 7 bases, with 13 bases between. This CDR3 contains 14 residues. CDR3 region: CASSVGGKSGTQYF. In DNA, the CDR3 is TGTGCCAGCAGCGTAGGTGGCAAGAGTGGGACCCAGTACTTC.

This clonotype was picked up many times. The rearrangement joins TRBV30 to TRBJ1-6; D is ambiguous. The CDR3 is made up of 15 amino acids. Deletions cut 5 bases from V and 5 bases from J, with 16 bases between. CDR1 GTSNPN and CDR2 SVGIG come from the germline V gene (reference sequence). Written as DNA, the CDR3 is TGTGCCTGGCCCCGTTACTCGCCAGATAATTCACCCCTCCACTTT. Translation: CAWPRYSPDNSPLHF.

This clonotype was detected ten times or more. The chain carries TRBV9 and TRBJ2-1; 13 bases agree with TRBD2. The CDR3 sequence is 19 residues long. Germline loops: CDR1 SGDLS, CDR2 YYNGEE. V shed 3 bases, J shed 6 bases, and the junction held 15 bases outside the gene matches. The CDR3 nucleotides read TGTGCCAGCAGCGACCTCGGACTAGCGGGAGTCCCCCCCCTCAATGAGCAGTTCTTC. Its translation: CASSDLGLAGVPPLNEQFF.

This clonotype was observed many times. This chain joins TRBV9 and TRBJ2-3; D is possibly TRBD1 (6 bases). V lost 0 bases and J lost 5, with 19 bases in between. The germline CDR1 and CDR2 sequences are SGDLS and YYNGEE. There are 17 residues in the CDR3. CDR3: CASSVGEGGWVRDTQYF. In DNA form, the CDR3 reads TGTGCCAGCAGCGTAGGTGAAGGGGGATGGGTACGAGATACGCAGTATTTT. Drawing the rest from reference TRBV9 and TRBJ2-3, the complete variable domain is DSGVTQTPKHLITATGQRVTLRCSPRSGDLSVYWYQQSLDQGLQFLIQYYNGEERAKGNILERFSAQQFPDLHSELNLSSLELGDSALYFCASSVGEGGWVRDTQYFGPGTRLTVL.

The sample holds many counts of this clonotype. This sequence joins TRBV9 and TRBJ1-2; D perhaps matches TRBD1 (6 bases). The CDR3 is 14 residues long. CDR1 SGDLS and CDR2 YYNGEE come from the germline V gene. V was shortened by 0 bases and J by 8 bases, with 14 bases between the two germline ends. The CDR3 bases are TGTGCCAGCAGCGTAGATTCGGGGGCATACGGCTACACCTTC. It specifies CASSVDSGAYGYTF.

This clonotype was seen ten or more times. This chain joins TRBV9 and TRBJ2-2; D is possibly TRBD2 (5 bases). Trimming removed 1 base from V and 1 base from J, with 5 bases in between. The CDR3 loop spans 14 amino acids. CDR1 SGDLS and CDR2 YYNGEE come from the germline V gene. The CDR3 sequence is CASSVSGNTGELFF. The CDR3 DNA sequence: TGTGCCAGCAGCGTAAGCGGGAACACCGGGGAGCTGTTTTTT.

This clonotype was seen ten or more times. The rearrangement joins TRBV9 to TRBJ1-1; TRBD1 aligns across 9 bases. The trim removed 4 bases at V and 5 bases at J, leaving 6 bases unmatched. The CDR3 is 14 residues long. The germline V gene has CDR1 SGDLS and CDR2 YYNGEE. This CDR3 is CASSSRGTGTEAFF. The DNA of the CDR3 is TGTGCCAGCAGCTCCCGGGGGACAGGGACTGAAGCTTTCTTT.

In this sample, this clonotype turned up many times. The chain carries TRBV9 and TRBJ2-7, with a weak D call TRBD1 (6 bases). Deletions cut 2 bases from V and 0 bases from J, with 9 bases between. CDR3 length: 14 residues. The germline V gene has CDR1 SGDLS and CDR2 YYNGEE. The DNA of the CDR3 is TGTGCCAGCAGCGTGGACAGTCGCTCCTACGAGCAGTACTTC. Its translation: CASSVDSRSYEQYF.

This clonotype was seen at least ten times. This chain links TRBV9 with TRBJ1-1; D uncertain. The germline CDR1 and CDR2 sequences are SGDLS and YYNGEE. V was cut by 0 bases and J by 0 bases, with 6 bases left in between. The CDR3 has 14 amino acids. CDR3 region: CASSVVLLNTEAFF. The CDR3 region has the DNA TGTGCCAGCAGCGTAGTTCTGTTGAACACTGAAGCTTTCTTT.

This clonotype was seen many times. V gene TRBV9 combines with J gene TRBJ2-3; TRBD2 agrees at 13 bases. V trimming: 3 bases; J trimming: 5 bases; junction bases outside the gene matches: 3. The CDR3 is 15 amino acids. CDR1 and CDR2 from the germline V gene are SGDLS and YYNGEE. Written as DNA, the CDR3 is TGTGCCAGCAGCGGGACTAGCGGGGGCGGAGATACGCAGTATTTT. Translating it yields CASSGTSGGGDTQYF.

This clonotype occurred many times. J is TRBJ2-1 and V is TRBV9; TRBD2 matches at 7 bases. With 8 bases clipped from V and 0 bases from J, the junction kept 5 bases outside the gene matches. CDR1 is SGDLS and CDR2 is YYNGEE in the germline V gene. The CDR3 is 14 amino acids. CDR3 DNA sequence: TGTGCCAGTAAAAAGCGGGACTCCTACAATGAGCAGTTCTTC. Translation gives CASKKRDSYNEQFF.

This chain connects TRBV9 to TRBJ2-6; the match to TRBD1 covers 8 bases. Unmatched junction bases numbered 9, after V lost 1 base and J lost 0 bases. There are 19 residues in the CDR3. Looked up from germline, CDR1 is SGDLS and CDR2 is YYNGEE. The CDR3 DNA reads TGTGCCAGCAGCGTAAACTCGGGACAGGCCTTCTCTGGGGCCAACGTCCTGACTTTC. This encodes CASSVNSGQAFSGANVLTF.

The chain has TRBV9 and TRBJ1-3; D unresolved. This CDR3 region has 16 residues. Trimming removed 0 bases from V and 0 bases from J, with 10 bases in between. Germline assignment: CDR1 SGDLS and CDR2 YYNGEE. The CDR3 is CASSVEAFGSGNTIYF. CDR3 DNA: TGTGCCAGCAGCGTAGAGGCGTTCGGCTCTGGAAACACCATATATTTT.

This clonotype was counted many times. This chain uses TRBV9 with TRBJ2-2, with 8 bases that match TRBD1. The germline CDR1 and CDR2 sequences are SGDLS and YYNGEE. The CDR3 extends over 17 amino acids. With 4 bases clipped from V and 2 bases from J, the junction kept 10 bases outside the gene matches. The CDR3 spells CASSTPGTGLNTGELFF. For the CDR3, the DNA is TGTGCCAGCAGCACCCCCGGGACAGGACTAAACACCGGGGAGCTGTTTTTT.

This clonotype was recorded at least ten times. The chain combines TRBV9 with TRBJ2-7, with 8 bases identical to TRBD2. The V and J ends lost 0 bases and 1 base, in that order; junction bases with no gene match: 6. Per germline, CDR1 SGDLS and CDR2 YYNGEE. The CDR3 totals 16 residues. CDR3 nucleotides: TGTGCCAGCAGCGTAGACCGGGGGGGGCCGTCCTACGAGCAGTACTTC. As protein: CASSVDRGGPSYEQYF.

In its sample, this clonotype was seen many times. CDR3 in DNA: TGTGCCAGCAGCGCGGCAGGGGCGACCACAGATACGCAGTATTTT. Translated: CASSAAGATTDTQYF. This rearrangement joins TRBV9 to TRBJ2-3, with D perhaps TRBD1 (6 bases). Germline CDR1 SGDLS, CDR2 YYNGEE. V was pared by 3 bases and J by 2 bases, with 13 bases between. The CDR3 is 15 amino acids.

This clonotype came up many times. This sequence joins TRBV9 and TRBJ2-2; possibly TRBD2 for D (5 bases). Trimming took off 0 bases at V and 3 bases at J, with 9 bases between the two ends. Germline V lookup: CDR1 SGDLS, CDR2 YYNGEE. This CDR3 region has 15 residues. CDR3 DNA: TGTGCCAGCAGCGTAGGCGGGCAATACACCGGGGAGCTGTTTTTT. This encodes CASSVGGQYTGELFF.

This clonotype was seen many times. V usage is TRBV9 and J usage is TRBJ1-1; no firm D call. This CDR3 is built from 13 residues. Trimming shortened V by 2 bases and J by 3 bases, and 8 bases separated the two germline ends. Germline loops: CDR1 SGDLS, CDR2 YYNGEE. Written as DNA, the CDR3 is TGTGCCAGCAGCGTTGACATCTACACTGAAGCTTTCTTT. This gives the protein CASSVDIYTEAFF.

This clonotype was detected many times. The chain joins TRBV9 to TRBJ1-3; D gene ambiguous. This CDR3 has 16 residues. V shed 3 bases and J shed 0 bases, with 13 bases lying between them. The germline V gene has CDR1 SGDLS and CDR2 YYNGEE. CDR3 loop: CASSELGRTSGNTIYF. The CDR3 DNA is TGTGCCAGCAGCGAATTAGGGCGTACCTCTGGAAACACCATATATTTT.

This clonotype was counted at least ten times. This chain uses TRBV9 with TRBJ1-2; weak D call: TRBD1 (6 bases). Germline CDR1 reads SGDLS; CDR2 reads YYNGEE. The CDR3 length is 11 residues. Trimming cost V 3 bases and J 13 bases, with 13 bases left between them. In DNA, the CDR3 is TGTGCCAGCAGCGCCCTGACAGGTTTCACCTTC. This encodes CASSALTGFTF.